This note documents a single T cell receptor (beta chain) sequence. What it binds is unknown. These data are taken from a study of beta chain features in type 1 diabetes. Overall study findings and caveats: Whether HLA type influences TCRB rearrangement remained unresolved here. For patients, the naive, central memory and Treg TCRB repertoires appeared more alike than for healthy donors.

The CDR3 is 13 residues long. V gave up 3 bases and J gave up 6 bases, with 11 bases separating them. Germline CDR1 reads KGHSH; CDR2 reads LQKENI. Sequenced material consisted of expressed TCRB transcripts (all of the isolated RNA was reverse transcribed). Using immunoSEQ multiplex PCR, the repertoire was profiled, and TCRdb retains in-frame clones only, with some absent. Of 200,000 to 300,000 clones in the sample, roughly 13% are singletons; the top ten hold around 0.03%. The sample consisted of naive CD4+ T cells from blood. The chain is built from TRBV18 and TRBJ1-2; no firm D call. This clonotype originated in a woman between 40 and 55 years old in good health. CDR3 amino acids: CASSPRTEDGYTF. The CDR3 DNA reads TGTGCCAGCTCACCTCGGACGGAGGATGGCTACACCTTC.